A selection of T cell receptor beta chains follows, all from one sample in a study of blood T cell repertoires in COVID-19. The repertoire was sequenced with immunoSEQ multiplex PCR; TCRdb's copy has only in-frame clones and lacks some. The sample contains around 240,000 clones, 86% of which appear only once. Sequenced material: PBMCs or T cells enriched from blood (not recorded which). These receptors were obtained from a woman aged 45-65 years who had recovered from COVID-19. Both conserved end residues are part of each CDR3.

V gene: TRBV7-2; CDR3 length: 16; J gene: TRBJ2-7; CDR3 protein: CASSPTSGGNLPEQYF
V gene: TRBV6-5; CDR3 length: 14; J gene: TRBJ2-6; CDR3 protein: CASSLVSGANVLTF
V gene: TRBV15; CDR3 length: 15; J gene: TRBJ2-3; CDR3 protein: CATSEELAGSRTQYF
V gene: TRBV9; CDR3 length: 14; J gene: TRBJ1-3; CDR3 protein: CASSSRGRADTIYF
V gene: TRBV4-3; CDR3 length: 13; J gene: TRBJ1-2; CDR3 protein: CASSPRTGEGYTF
V gene: TRBV28; CDR3 length: 13; J gene: TRBJ2-2; CDR3 protein: CATSGLFTGELFF
V gene: TRBV4-3; CDR3 length: 13; J gene: TRBJ1-1; CDR3 protein: CASSRTNGRGAFF
V gene: TRBV9; CDR3 length: 21; J gene: TRBJ2-7; CDR3 protein: CASSSPAPRTSGNEWIYEQYF
V gene: TRBV6-5; CDR3 length: 15; J gene: TRBJ1-5; CDR3 protein: CASSHRDRDDQPQHF
V gene: TRBV7-6; CDR3 length: 12; J gene: TRBJ1-6; CDR3 protein: CASSSVGSPLHF
V gene: TRBV19; CDR3 length: 14; J gene: TRBJ1-1; CDR3 protein: CASRQATINTEAFF
V gene: TRBV30; CDR3 length: 12; J gene: TRBJ2-5; CDR3 protein: CAGGVATWAQYF
V gene: TRBV19; CDR3 length: 15; J gene: TRBJ1-5; CDR3 protein: CASSPRTGWDQPQHF
V gene: TRBV28; CDR3 length: 12; J gene: TRBJ2-1; CDR3 protein: CASSLYRGEQFF
V gene: TRBV29-1; CDR3 length: 14; J gene: TRBJ1-1; CDR3 protein: CSVANRRENTEAFF
V gene: TRBV18; CDR3 length: 14; J gene: TRBJ2-7; CDR3 protein: CASSPQGQLYEQYF
V gene: TRBV5-6; CDR3 length: 16; J gene: TRBJ2-4; CDR3 protein: CASSLGGVGAKNIQYF
V gene: TRBV6-5; CDR3 length: 15; J gene: TRBJ1-2; CDR3 protein: CASSSEVGGSYGYTF
V gene: TRBV11-2; CDR3 length: 14; J gene: TRBJ1-6; CDR3 protein: CASSRDRVNSPLHF
V gene: TRBV4-1; CDR3 length: 17; J gene: TRBJ2-3; CDR3 protein: CASSQGKGQGTADTQYF
V gene: TRBV28; CDR3 length: 15; J gene: TRBJ2-2; CDR3 protein: CASSRLAGNTGELFF
V gene: TRBV5-4; CDR3 length: 13; J gene: TRBJ1-2; CDR3 protein: CASSLDGSIGYTF
V gene: TRBV7-9; CDR3 length: 16; J gene: TRBJ2-1; CDR3 protein: CASSLVGQGAYNEQFF
V gene: TRBV7-9; CDR3 length: 11; J gene: TRBJ1-1; CDR3 protein: CASSLGVRAFF
V gene: TRBV5-1; CDR3 length: 15; J gene: TRBJ2-7; CDR3 protein: CASSCRKGGRYEQYF